These 21 T cell receptor beta chains share one sample of origin, sequenced in a study of PD-L1 blockade in urothelial cancer. Time point here: peripheral blood 6 weeks after treatment start. The repertoire was sequenced with immunoSEQ multiplex PCR; TCRdb's copy has only in-frame clones and lacks some. The repertoire includes around 110,000 clones, around 89% of them detected once, and 1.5% to 2% sits in the top ten. The source was PBMCs, collected around atezolizumab (anti-PD-L1) treatment. These receptor sequences come from a man aged 55 to 69 with urothelial cancer.

The rearrangement links TRBV19 to TRBJ2-5; 8 nucleotides agree with TRBD2. From germline, CDR1 is LNHDA and CDR2 SQIVND (reference sequence). CDR3 size: 14 residues. Losses at the gene ends were 5 bases for V and 4 bases for J; bases not matched to a gene: 6. The CDR3 DNA sequence: TGTGCCAGTAGTCCGGGGGGGGCCAGAGAGACCCAGTACTTC. It translates to CASSPGGARETQYF. The full variable domain, its missing parts supplied by reference TRBV19 and TRBJ2-5, is DGGITQSPKYLFRKEGQNVTLSCEQNLNHDAMYWYRQDPGQGLRLIYYSQIVNDFQKGDIAEGYSVSREKKESFPLTVTSAQKNPTAFYLCASSPGGARETQYFGPGTRLLVL.

This chain uses TRBV27 with TRBJ1-6, with D tentatively TRBD1 (6 bases). Trimming took off 6 bases at V and 6 bases at J, with 18 bases between the two ends. There are 16 residues in the CDR3. Germline lookup yields CDR1 MNHEY and CDR2 SMNVEV (reference sequence). DNA of the CDR3: TGTGCCAGCAGCTCAAACAGGGAGGGTGCTAATTCACCCCTCCACTTT. Its translation is CASSSNREGANSPLHF.

The chain has TRBV6-6 and TRBJ2-1; D is possibly TRBD1 (6 bases). Between the trimmed V and J ends, which lost 6 bases and 6 bases, there was a span of 18 bases. CDR3 length: 15 residues. Germline-derived CDR1 and CDR2 are MNHNY and SVGAGI (reference sequence). The CDR3 reads CASSPGAGAANEQFF. CDR3 coding DNA: TGTGCCAGCAGCCCAGGGGCAGGGGCCGCCAATGAGCAGTTCTTC.

The chain uses TRBV7-2 and TRBJ1-2; no definite D call. This CDR3 spans 13 amino acids. V lost 2 bases and J 7 bases, leaving 11 bases between the germline ends. CDR1 SGHTA and CDR2 FQGNSA come from the germline V gene. The CDR3 region has the DNA TGTGCCAGCAGCTTATATTCTTCGGGTGGCTACACCTTC. Translated, it gives CASSLYSSGGYTF.

This clone was counted once. The chain uses TRBV7-9 and TRBJ1-5; TRBD1 might be the D (5 bases). This CDR3 is 16 amino acids long. V was shortened by 2 bases and J by 4 bases, with 15 bases between the two germline ends. Per germline, CDR1 SEHNR and CDR2 FQNEAQ (reference sequence). The chain's CDR3 is CASSLTTGVRNQPQHF. The CDR3 nucleotides are TGTGCCAGCAGCTTAACGACGGGGGTTAGGAATCAGCCCCAGCATTTT.

This clone was counted once. The rearrangement uses TRBV28 and TRBJ1-1, with no clear D. From germline, CDR1 is MDHEN and CDR2 SYDVKM. This CDR3 region has 10 residues. V was pared by 6 bases and J by 11 bases, with 10 bases between. CDR3 in DNA: TGTGCCAGCAGCCTCCAGGTCGCTTTCTTT. As protein: CASSLQVAFF.

The rearrangement joins TRBV18 to TRBJ1-2; 9 nucleotides match TRBD1. From germline, CDR1 is KGHSH and CDR2 LQKENI. This CDR3 region has 15 residues. J lost 7 bases, V lost 5 bases, and 11 bases had no gene match. Written as DNA, the CDR3 is TGTGCCAGCTCAGCCTCTCTGGACAGGGGTAGTGGCTACACCTTC. Protein sequence: CASSASLDRGSGYTF.

V usage is TRBV28 and J usage is TRBJ1-4; D perhaps matches TRBD1 (6 bases). Germline V gene data show CDR1 as MDHEN and CDR2 as SYDVKM. Trimming stripped 9 bases from V and 7 bases from J, with 24 bases between. CDR3 length: 16 residues. The CDR3 loop reads CASQLQGRLTFEKLFF. CDR3 nucleotides: TGTGCCAGTCAATTGCAGGGGCGGTTAACCTTTGAAAAACTGTTTTTT.

The gene calls are TRBV11-2 and TRBJ1-3; D may be TRBD1 (5 bases). CDR3 length: 15 residues. The germline V gene has CDR1 SGHAT and CDR2 FQNNGV. Trimming stripped 0 bases from V and 2 bases from J, with 8 bases between. This CDR3 is CASSLDSRAGNTIYF. CDR3 DNA: TGTGCCAGCAGCTTAGATTCCAGGGCTGGAAACACCATATATTTT.

The chain employs TRBV5-1 and TRBJ1-1; D gene uncertain. V was clipped by 6 bases and J by 2 bases, with 8 bases between them. Germline values: CDR1 SGHRS, CDR2 YFSETQ. The CDR3 is made up of 12 amino acids. CDR3 loop: CASKKLNTEAFF. CDR3 DNA: TGCGCCAGCAAAAAACTCAACACTGAAGCTTTCTTT.

This rearrangement joins TRBV4-3 to TRBJ2-3; 7 bases line up with TRBD2. V was clipped by 0 bases and J by 6 bases; unmatched bases: 6. Germline CDR1 is LGHNA and CDR2 is YSLEER. This CDR3 has 15 residues. Written as DNA, the CDR3 is TGCGCCAGCAGCCAAGATCTTGGGGGGGAGGATACGCAGTATTTT. Its translation: CASSQDLGGEDTQYF.

The rearrangement joins TRBV11-3 to TRBJ1-1, with TRBD1 matching 8 bases. V was pared by 4 bases and J by 0 bases, with 7 bases of the junction left unmatched. Germline lookup yields CDR1 SGHNT and CDR2 YENEEA. This CDR3 contains 16 residues. The CDR3 coding sequence is TGTGCCAGCAGCTGGGGAACAGGGGGACTGAACACTGAAGCTTTCTTT. Residues: CASSWGTGGLNTEAFF.

The chain has TRBV28 and TRBJ2-4; 8 positions agree with TRBD1. The germline CDR1 and CDR2 sequences are MDHEN and SYDVKM. The CDR3 length is 13 residues. V trimming: 6 bases; J trimming: 8 bases; junction bases outside the gene matches: 6. The CDR3 nucleotides read TGTGCCAGCAGCACCAGGGGGCTGGACATTCAGTACTTC. Its translation: CASSTRGLDIQYF.

This clone was seen only once. This chain connects TRBV28 to TRBJ2-7; possibly TRBD2 for D (7 bases). There are 15 residues in the CDR3. CDR1 and CDR2 (germline): MDHEN, SYDVKM. V lost 6 bases, J lost 0 bases, and 15 bases lay in between. The CDR3: CASREQGGGSYEQYF. The CDR3 DNA follows: TGTGCCAGCAGGGAACAGGGAGGGGGCTCCTACGAGCAGTACTTC.

V is TRBV4-1 and J is TRBJ1-1; no clear D gene. This CDR3 has 16 amino acids. Germline V CDR1 and CDR2: MGHRA, YSYEKL. Trimming took off 0 bases at V and 4 bases at J, with 15 bases between the two ends. As DNA, the CDR3 is TGCGCCAGCAGCCAAGAGGCGGGAAAACTAGGCACTGAAGCTTTCTTT. Its protein product is CASSQEAGKLGTEAFF.

This chain uses TRBV5-1 with TRBJ2-2; possible D gene TRBD2, 6 bases. The CDR3 has 14 residues. Germline CDR1 SGHRS, CDR2 YFSETQ. Trimming removed 2 bases at V and 5 bases at J, with 10 bases between. This chain's CDR3 is CASSFGTLTGELFF. The DNA for the CDR3 is TGCGCCAGCAGCTTCGGGACTCTTACCGGGGAGCTGTTTTTT.

This rearrangement joins TRBV5-4 to TRBJ2-7, with a possible D match to TRBD2 (6 bases). The CDR3 runs 12 residues. CDR1 and CDR2 from the germline V gene are SGHNT and YYREEE (reference sequence). The germline V and J ends were trimmed by 2 bases and 6 bases, with 9 bases remaining between them. The CDR3 DNA follows: TGTGCCAGCAGCTTCGCGGAGGGCGAGCAGTACTTC. Encoded protein: CASSFAEGEQYF.

The chain couples TRBV10-3 to TRBJ2-1; D perhaps matches TRBD1 (5 bases). Trimming took 2 bases from V and 12 from J, leaving 17 bases between them. This CDR3 is built from 14 residues. Per the germline V gene, CDR1 is ENHRY and CDR2 is SYGVKD. CDR3 in amino acids: CAISEDQGTIVQFF. CDR3 in DNA: TGTGCCATCAGTGAGGACCAGGGAACCATCGTGCAGTTCTTC.

The chain employs TRBV6-5 and TRBJ2-7; 8 bases map to TRBD1. The CDR3 is 16 amino acids. V shed 2 bases, J shed 2 bases, and the junction held 8 bases outside the gene matches. Per the germline V gene, CDR1 is MNHEY and CDR2 is SVGAGI. CDR3 residues: CASSYGVRDRTYEQYF. CDR3 nucleotides: TGTGCCAGCAGTTACGGAGTCAGGGACAGGACCTACGAGCAGTACTTC.

The V gene is TRBV10-3, the J gene TRBJ2-7; D gene uncertain. CDR3 length equals 12 residues. Germline V gene lookup returns CDR1 ENHRY and CDR2 SYGVKD. Trimming took off 5 bases at V and 0 bases at J, with 5 bases between the two ends. CDR3 bases: TGTGCCATCAGTCCTTCCTCCTACGAGCAGTACTTC. Amino acids: CAISPSSYEQYF.

J is TRBJ2-7 and V is TRBV4-3; 12 nucleotides line up with TRBD2. Trimming removed 0 bases from V and 3 bases from J; junction bases left unmatched: 9. This CDR3 contains 18 residues. From germline, CDR1 is LGHNA and CDR2 YSLEER. CDR3 DNA: TGCGCCAGCAGCCAAGAGGCTGGACTAGCGGGGCAAAACTACGAGCAGTACTTC. Protein sequence: CASSQEAGLAGQNYEQYF.